This T cell receptor (beta chain) comes out of a study of human T cells and chemical hapten exposure. For the study at large: Patients, predominantly female, presented with alopecia areata, totalis or universalis. The study traced per-sample TCR yield variation mainly to small differences in pooled library volumes.

Described time point: patch test 3, about 24 weeks after DPC sensitization. Sample treatment: therapeutic diphenylcyclopropenone sensitization with weekly scalp DPC. Sample donors consisted of patients with alopecia, aged 18 to 70 years, who were suitable for DPC. TCRdb re-called the RACE reads with MiXCR, one entry per CDR3 protein. The repertoire holds approximately 160,000 distinct CDR3 sequences, about 27% seen once, with 2.1% in the top ten. Study-level points and caveats: More PT1 expanded TCRs went with higher patch test scores.

V shed 3 bases, J shed 4 bases, and the junction held 8 bases outside the gene matches. This CDR3 is 15 amino acids long. CDR1 is SGHRS, CDR2 YFSETQ, per germline. This clonotype has only a few counts. Its antigen is unknown. The sequencing used whole blood, collected in connection with sensitization to the hapten diphenylcyclopropenone (DPC). The chain couples TRBV5-1 to TRBJ1-1; 8 bases match TRBD1. The TCR originated in a woman younger than 35 with alopecia areata. Some clones in this sample may be carry-over from other donors' samples. The CDR3 sequence: CASSYQRTGTTEAFF. The CDR3 bases are TGCGCCAGCAGCTACCAACGGACAGGGACCACTGAAGCTTTCTTT.